The 9 T cell receptor beta chains listed next were all sequenced from one sample in a study of blood T cell repertoires in COVID-19. TCRdb's copy holds only in-frame clones and misses some; the assay was immunoSEQ multiplex PCR. This sample yields approximately 240,000 clones, of which about 83% are seen a single time; about 4% belongs to the top ten. Sequencing used peripheral blood. The receptors come from a man aged 50 or older with acute or convalescent COVID-19.

The CDR3 here is CASRPTGGPYEQYF. Here the CDR3 DNA reads TGTGCCAGCAGGCCGACAGGGGGCCCCTACGAGCAGTACTTC. The genes are TRBV27 and TRBJ2-7; TRBD1 matches at 10 bases. The J segment lost 2 bases and the V segment lost 6 bases, leaving 4 bases of the junction unmatched. The CDR3 has 14 amino acids. CDR1 is MNHEY, CDR2 SMNVEV, per germline (reference sequence).

The gene calls are TRBV19 and TRBJ1-4; 8 nucleotides agree with TRBD1. V shed 3 bases, J shed 8 bases, and the junction held 5 bases outside the gene matches. Germline V gene data show CDR1 as LNHDA and CDR2 as SQIVND (reference sequence). The CDR3 sequence is 14 residues long. The CDR3 nucleotides read TGTGCCAGTAGTATGGACAGGGTTGTAGAAAAACTGTTTTTT. This sequence encodes CASSMDRVVEKLFF.

V is TRBV28 and J is TRBJ2-7; D is unclear. Trimming stripped 9 bases from V and 3 bases from J, with 15 bases between. The CDR3 is made up of 13 amino acids. CDR1 is MDHEN and CDR2 is SYDVKM in the germline V gene. The CDR3 region is CASRISVNYEQYF. The CDR3 DNA sequence: TGTGCCAGTCGTATCAGCGTAAACTACGAGCAGTACTTC.

V gene TRBV4-1 combines with J gene TRBJ2-1; perhaps TRBD2 as D (5 bases). V lost 4 bases to trimming and J lost 8 bases, with 15 bases between them. CDR3 length: 14 amino acids. CDR1 and CDR2 from the germline V gene are MGHRA and YSYEKL. The CDR3 DNA reads as TGCGCCAGCAGCCGCACTAGGGTTAGCGATGAGCAGTTCTTC. Translating it yields CASSRTRVSDEQFF.

The chain uses TRBV20-1 and TRBJ1-6; D remains unclear. This CDR3 is 14 amino acids long. V was pared by 3 bases and J by 7 bases, with 13 bases between. CDR1 is DFQATT and CDR2 is SNEGSKA in the germline V gene (reference sequence). The CDR3 nucleotides read TGCAGTGCTAGTGATCCACAGAGAAATTCACCCCTCCACTTT. Its protein is CSASDPQRNSPLHF.

The rearrangement joins TRBV13 to TRBJ1-1; a weak D match, TRBD1 (6 bases). This CDR3 is 16 amino acids long. V dropped 2 bases and J dropped 1 base, with 14 bases sitting between them. CDR1 PRHDT and CDR2 FYEKMQ come from the germline V gene (reference sequence). CDR3 bases: TGTGCCAGCAGCTTACTTGGCCAACAGGGGAACACTGAAGCTTTCTTT. This translates into CASSLLGQQGNTEAFF. Complete variable domain (other parts from reference TRBV13 and TRBJ1-1): AAGVIQSPRHLIKEKRETATLKCYPIPRHDTVYWYQQGPGQDPQFLISFYEKMQSDKGSIPDRFSAQQFSDYHSELNMSSLELGDSALYFCASSLLGQQGNTEAFFGQGTRLTVV.

A single count supports this clone. The genes are TRBV11-3 and TRBJ2-5; D is undetermined. With 3 bases removed from V and 4 bases from J, the gap between germline ends came to 3 bases. The CDR3 extends over 11 amino acids. In germline, CDR1 is SGHNT, CDR2 YENEEA. In DNA, the CDR3 is TGTGCCAGCAGCTTCGTAGAGACCCAGTACTTC. Translating it yields CASSFVETQYF.

The CDR3 sequence: CASSRGSSNQPQHF. The CDR3 nucleotides read TGCGCCAGCAGTAGAGGGTCCTCCAATCAGCCCCAGCATTTT. The V gene is TRBV10-2, the J gene TRBJ1-5, with D unresolved. Trimming left V 5 bases short and J 3 bases short, with 11 bases between. CDR1 and CDR2 (germline): WSHSY, SAAADI. The CDR3 covers 14 residues.

This chain joins TRBV12-3 or TRBV12-4 and TRBJ1-1; D possibly corresponds to TRBD1 (6 bases). This CDR3 is 13 amino acids long. The germline V and J ends were trimmed by 6 bases and 7 bases, with 15 bases remaining between them. CDR3 amino acids: CASSSTGGGEAFF. The CDR3 DNA follows: TGTGCCAGCAGCTCAACGGGGGGCGGTGAAGCTTTCTTT.